Presented here are 12 T cell receptor beta chains from one specimen sequenced in a study of OX40 agonist ivuxolimab in advanced cancers. Libraries were made using the immunoSEQ multiplex PCR assay. TCRdb stores this immuneACCESS table with in-frame sequences only. Part of the clones is absent; in the studies checked, under half of the shortfall reflects unresolved V genes, and no reason is known for the rest. The sample has over 15,000 clones on record, around 80% of them singletons. The top ten clonotypes cover around half of the sample. The sample was CD4+ or CD8+ T cells sorted from blood, taken in a trial of the OX40 agonist ivuxolimab. These receptors all come from an adult with an advanced solid tumor such as melanoma, head and neck, liver or kidney cancer.

This chain uses TRBV13 with TRBJ1-1, with a tentative D call TRBD1 (6 bases). This CDR3 has 15 amino acids. Trimming took off 0 bases at V and 5 bases at J, with 13 bases between the two ends. Germline loops: CDR1 PRHDT, CDR2 FYEKMQ (reference sequence). The CDR3 is CASSLGRGRGTEAFF. CDR3 DNA: TGTGCCAGCAGCTTAGGTAGGGGTAGGGGGACTGAAGCTTTCTTT. The variable domain in full, completed from reference TRBV13 and TRBJ1-1, reads AAGVIQSPRHLIKEKRETATLKCYPIPRHDTVYWYQQGPGQDPQFLISFYEKMQSDKGSIPDRFSAQQFSDYHSELNMSSLELGDSALYFCASSLGRGRGTEAFFGQGTRLTVV.

The chain uses TRBV6-5 and TRBJ1-1, with D perhaps TRBD1 (6 bases). CDR1 and CDR2 from the germline V gene are MNHEY and SVGAGI. The V end lost 4 bases, the J end lost 8 bases, and 8 bases lay between the germline ends. The CDR3 contains 11 residues. Here the CDR3 reads CASSFDREAFF. The CDR3 nucleotides are TGTGCCAGCAGTTTTGACAGGGAAGCTTTCTTT.

The chain combines TRBV6-5 with TRBJ1-2, with D unclear. This CDR3 has 14 amino acids. Germline CDR1 reads MNHEY; CDR2 reads SVGAGI. Trimming pared 4 bases from V and 8 bases from J, leaving 17 bases between. The CDR3 region is CASSSSNGLLGYTF. The DNA of the CDR3 is TGTGCCAGCAGTTCCTCCAATGGACTCCTGGGCTACACCTTC.

This clone was seen only a few times. J is TRBJ2-1 and V is TRBV11-1; TRBD2 matches 14 bases. The CDR3 extends over 17 amino acids. Losses at the gene ends were 4 bases for V and 6 bases for J; bases not matched to a gene: 8. Germline V lookup: CDR1 SGHAT, CDR2 FQDESV (reference sequence). CDR3 loop: CASSSPGLAGDLNEQFF. CDR3 DNA sequence: TGTGCCAGCAGCTCCCCGGGACTAGCGGGAGATCTCAATGAGCAGTTCTTC. Full variable domain (remainder filled in from reference TRBV11-1 and TRBJ2-1): EAEVAQSPRYKITEKSQAVAFWCDPISGHATLYWYRQILGQGPELLVQFQDESVVDDSQLPKDRFSAERLKGVDSTLKIQPAELGDSAMYLCASSSPGLAGDLNEQFFGPGTRLTVL.

V is TRBV7-9 and J is TRBJ2-2, with 8 bases fitting TRBD1. Germline CDR1 SEHNR, CDR2 FQNEAQ (reference sequence). The CDR3 runs 18 residues. J lost 2 bases, V lost 4 bases, and 12 bases had no gene match. CDR3 in DNA: TGTGCCAGCAGCTCTACAACGGCAGGGGGCTTAAACACCGGGGAGCTGTTTTTT. Translated, it gives CASSSTTAGGLNTGELFF.

This sequence joins TRBV6-1 and TRBJ1-1; D call uncertain. Per germline, CDR1 MNHNS and CDR2 SASEGT. CDR3 length equals 13 residues. With 8 bases removed from V and 4 bases from J, the gap between germline ends came to 14 bases. CDR3 sequence reads: CASDRAGFTEAFF. CDR3 in DNA: TGTGCCAGCGATCGGGCCGGGTTCACTGAAGCTTTCTTT.

CDR3 sequence reads: CASRSTSWGNEQFF. Here the CDR3 DNA reads TGTGCCAGCAGATCGACTAGTTGGGGCAATGAGCAGTTCTTC. The J gene is TRBJ2-1, the V gene TRBV7-8, with D possibly TRBD2 on 6 matching bases. Germline V gives CDR1 SGHVS, CDR2 FQNEAQ. Trimming stripped 6 bases from V and 6 bases from J, with 15 bases between. The CDR3 is made up of 14 amino acids. The whole variable domain, remainder taken from reference TRBV7-8 and TRBJ2-1, is GAGVSQSPRYKVAKRGQDVALRCDPISGHVSLFWYQQALGQGPEFLTYFQNEAQLDKSGLPSDRFFAERPEGSVSTLKIQRTQQEDSAVYLCASRSTSWGNEQFFGPGTRLTVL.

The J gene is TRBJ2-7, the V gene TRBV19; the D gene is possibly TRBD2 (6 bases). This CDR3 has 14 amino acids. V was pared by 6 bases and J by 5 bases, with 17 bases between. CDR1 and CDR2 from the germline V gene are LNHDA and SQIVND (reference sequence). CDR3 amino acids: CASSLSGGLDEQYF. The CDR3 DNA reads as TGTGCCAGTAGCCTTAGCGGAGGGCTCGACGAGCAGTACTTC.

This sequence joins TRBV4-3 and TRBJ2-4, with D perhaps TRBD2 (6 bases). Trimming removed 0 bases at V and 7 bases at J, with 16 bases between. Germline assignment: CDR1 LGHNA and CDR2 YSLEER. The CDR3 contains 16 residues. The CDR3 loop is CASSQDRHTSGNIQYF. CDR3 nucleotide sequence: TGCGCCAGCAGCCAAGATCGACATACAAGCGGGAACATTCAGTACTTC.

The chain uses TRBV29-1 and TRBJ2-5, with a possible D match to TRBD2 (5 bases). Germline V gene lookup returns CDR1 SQVTM and CDR2 ANQGSEA. The CDR3 length is 15 residues. Trimming shortened V by 7 bases and J by 2 bases, and 20 bases separated the two germline ends. The CDR3: CSALRPGDMQETQYF. The CDR3 DNA follows: TGCAGCGCCTTGAGGCCCGGGGATATGCAAGAGACCCAGTACTTC.

This clone was observed a few times. The chain combines TRBV4-2 with TRBJ1-1; 8 positions agree with TRBD1. The CDR3 runs to 17 residues. Germline V gene data show CDR1 as LGHNA and CDR2 as YNFKEQ. V dropped 0 bases and J dropped 6; count of bases not matched to a gene: 12. Written as DNA, the CDR3 is TGTGCCAGCAGCCAAGATCCCCGACAGGGGAGAGAGGCTGAAGCTTTCTTT. Its translation is CASSQDPRQGREAEAFF.

The rearrangement joins TRBV27 to TRBJ1-5; 9 nucleotides agree with TRBD1. The CDR3 runs to 18 residues. V lost 5 bases and J lost 0; bases outside the gene matches: 11. The germline CDR1 and CDR2 sequences are MNHEY and SMNVEV (reference sequence). The CDR3 sequence: CASSPSLGTGYSNQPQHF. CDR3 nucleotide sequence: TGTGCCAGCAGTCCATCACTCGGGACAGGGTATAGCAATCAGCCCCAGCATTTT.